Each of the 22 T cell receptor beta chains below was sequenced from the same sample in a study of beta chain features in type 1 diabetes. Their antigen targets remain unknown. The sequenced template was cDNA made from the entire isolated RNA. Assay used: immunoSEQ multiplex PCR; TCRdb lists only in-frame clones, some missing. The profile shows about 660,000 clones, 11% to 15% of them singletons. Study-wide points: TCRB CDR3s from Type 1 diabetes patients were moderately but significantly shorter in all four CD4+ subsets.

Source material: naive CD4+ T cells from blood. The receptors shown here come from a man aged 18 to 29 with type 1 diabetes.

This clone has a handful of counts. This CDR3 is also generated by other DNA sequences in the sample. The chain couples TRBV7-9 to TRBJ1-5, with D unclear. CDR1 and CDR2 from the germline V gene are SEHNR and FQNEAQ (reference sequence). This CDR3 contains 12 residues. V lost 5 bases and J lost 2, with 4 bases in between. In DNA form, the CDR3 reads TGTGCCAGCAGCCGGGGCAATCAGCCCCAGCATTTT. It encodes CASSRGNQPQHF. Drawing the rest from reference TRBV7-9 and TRBJ1-5, the complete variable domain is DTGVSQNPRHKITKRGQNVTFRCDPISEHNRLYWYRQTLGQGPEFLTYFQNEAQLEKSRLLSDRFSAERPKGSFSTLEIQRTEQGDSAMYLCASSRGNQPQHFGDGTRLSIL.

The chain recombines TRBV5-4 with TRBJ1-1; TRBD1 is a possible D gene (5 bases). CDR3 length equals 14 residues. V was pared by 1 base and J by 7 bases, with 14 bases between. The germline gives CDR1 SGHNT, CDR2 YYREEE (reference sequence). CDR3 bases: TGTGCCAGCAGCTTGTTCCGGGGGACTGGTGAAGCTTTCTTT. Amino acids: CASSLFRGTGEAFF.

The rearrangement uses TRBV29-1 and TRBJ2-7; 9 bases agree with TRBD2. The V and J ends lost 4 bases and 1 base, in that order; junction bases with no gene match: 2. This CDR3 region has 13 residues. Germline V lookup: CDR1 SQVTM, CDR2 ANQGSEA. The CDR3 sequence is CSVGLAGSYEQYF. The DNA of the CDR3 is TGCAGCGTTGGGCTAGCGGGATCCTACGAGCAGTACTTC.

This clone showed up just a few times. The genes are TRBV30 and TRBJ1-2; D is uncertain. With 0 bases removed from V and 7 bases from J, the gap between germline ends came to 12 bases. The germline V gene encodes CDR1 GTSNPN and CDR2 SVGIG (reference sequence). CDR3 length: 13 residues. The CDR3 is CAWSVSSGAGYTF. Here the CDR3 DNA reads TGTGCCTGGAGTGTAAGTTCTGGCGCTGGCTACACCTTC. Full variable domain (rest looked up from reference TRBV30 and TRBJ1-2): SQTIHQWPATLVQPVGSPLSLECTVEGTSNPNLYWYRQAAGRGLQLLFYSVGIGQISSEVPQNLSASRPQDRQFILSSKKLLLSDSGFYLCAWSVSSGAGYTFGSGTRLTVV.

The V and J genes are TRBV9 and TRBJ1-2; no reliable D call. The CDR3 has 15 residues. Germline V lookup: CDR1 SGDLS, CDR2 YYNGEE. V dropped 4 bases and J dropped 5 bases, with 18 bases sitting between them. The CDR3 region has the DNA TGTGCCAGCAGCCACCGCGGGCAGGAGGGTTATGGCTACACCTTC. Amino acid sequence: CASSHRGQEGYGYTF.

V usage is TRBV4-1 and J usage is TRBJ2-6; 7 positions match TRBD1. The junction had 5 bases not matched to a gene; V was cut back by 4 bases and J by 2 bases. The CDR3 extends over 16 amino acids. The germline gives CDR1 MGHRA, CDR2 YSYEKL. CDR3 sequence (DNA): TGCGCCAGCAGCCTGGGTACAGGGGCTGGGGCCAACGTCCTGACTTTC. It is translated as CASSLGTGAGANVLTF.

The V call is TRBV5-4, the J call TRBJ2-4; TRBD2 matches 10 bases. Germline V gene lookup returns CDR1 SGHNT and CDR2 YYREEE (reference sequence). CDR3 length: 17 residues. V was pared by 0 bases and J by 2 bases, with 5 bases of the junction left unmatched. CDR3 DNA sequence: TGTGCCAGCAGCTTGGGGGGACTAGCGAGGACCAAAAACATTCAGTACTTC. This encodes CASSLGGLARTKNIQYF.

The chain is built from TRBV25-1 and TRBJ2-1, with 7 bases fitting TRBD2. Trimming at V came to 6 bases and at J to 5 bases, leaving 7 bases not matched to a gene. The CDR3 sequence is 14 residues long. Germline V gene lookup returns CDR1 MGHDK and CDR2 SYGVNS. CDR3 loop: CASSPGRSHNEQFF. The DNA of the CDR3 is TGTGCCAGCAGCCCCGGGAGGTCTCACAATGAGCAGTTCTTC.

This clone came up a few times. The chain is built from TRBV7-9 and TRBJ2-5; D not resolved. The V and J ends lost 1 base and 3 bases respectively, with 3 bases between them. Germline CDR1 and CDR2: SEHNR and FQNEAQ (reference sequence). This CDR3 has 12 amino acids. This CDR3 is CASSLVEETQYF. CDR3 DNA sequence: TGTGCCAGCAGCTTAGTAGAAGAGACCCAGTACTTC.

This clone was detected only a few times. The chain combines TRBV15 with TRBJ2-5; 7 nucleotides match TRBD1. The germline CDR1 and CDR2 sequences are LNHNV and YYDKDF (reference sequence). After removal of 4 bases from V and 7 bases from J, the junction contained 15 bases not matched to a gene. The CDR3 sequence is 16 residues long. The CDR3 sequence is CATSIRFTGVVATQYF. In nucleotides, the CDR3 is TGTGCCACCAGCATCAGATTCACAGGGGTAGTCGCGACCCAGTACTTC.

The chain employs TRBV5-1 and TRBJ2-1; 9 bases match TRBD1. Germline V gene sequence: CDR1 SGHRS, CDR2 YFSETQ. CDR3 length: 16 residues. Unmatched junction bases numbered 11, after V lost 3 bases and J lost 7 bases. The CDR3 DNA sequence: TGCGCCAGCAGCTGGCCCGGGACAGGGATGGCGAATGAGCAGTTCTTC. This encodes CASSWPGTGMANEQFF.

This clone was seen a few times. The J gene is TRBJ2-3, the V gene TRBV27; D might be TRBD1 or TRBD2, each matching 5 bases. With 7 bases removed from V and 1 base from J, the gap between germline ends came to 21 bases. The CDR3 is 17 residues long. The germline V gene encodes CDR1 MNHEY and CDR2 SMNVEV (reference sequence). CDR3 DNA sequence: TGTGCCAGCACCCCCGTCGGGGCCGATGGGGGCACAGATACGCAGTATTTT. This gives the protein CASTPVGADGGTDTQYF.

V is TRBV30 and J is TRBJ2-7, with TRBD2 matching 15 bases. J gave up 0 bases and V 8 bases, and 2 bases lay outside the gene matches. The germline V gene encodes CDR1 GTSNPN and CDR2 SVGIG (reference sequence). This CDR3 region has 14 residues. Here the CDR3 reads CAGGLAGGSYEQYF. The CDR3 DNA reads as TGTGCCGGGGGACTAGCGGGAGGCTCCTACGAGCAGTACTTC.

V usage is TRBV7-2 and J usage is TRBJ2-5; D remains unclear. The CDR3 contains 11 residues. Looked up from germline, CDR1 is SGHTA and CDR2 is FQGNSA. Trimming stripped 7 bases from V and 4 bases from J, with 7 bases between. CDR3 loop: CASTWRETQYF. DNA for the CDR3: TGTGCCAGCACTTGGAGAGAGACCCAGTACTTC.

This clone was seen a handful of times. The chain is built from TRBV7-2 and TRBJ1-6; a possible D gene is TRBD1 (5 bases). Germline values: CDR1 SGHTA, CDR2 FQGNSA. CDR3 size: 13 residues. V gave up 5 bases and J gave up 10 bases, with 12 bases separating them. CDR3 sequence: CASSPKTESPLHF. DNA for the CDR3: TGTGCCAGCAGCCCAAAGACAGAGTCACCCCTCCACTTT.

The table lists this clone with a few counts. The V call is TRBV28, the J call TRBJ2-7; D is perhaps TRBD2 (5 bases). The CDR3 spans 11 residues. Trimming took off 7 bases at V and 7 bases at J, with 11 bases between the two ends. Germline V gives CDR1 MDHEN, CDR2 SYDVKM. The CDR3 loop is CASIGRGEQYF. The CDR3 nucleotides read TGTGCCAGCATTGGCAGAGGGGAGCAGTACTTC.

This chain connects TRBV5-1 to TRBJ2-1; perhaps TRBD2 as D (5 bases). The germline CDR1 and CDR2 sequences are SGHRS and YFSETQ. Trimming removed 5 bases from V and 5 bases from J, with 17 bases in between. The CDR3 spans 15 residues. CDR3 residues: CASRPRAETNNEQFF. The DNA of the CDR3 is TGCGCCAGCAGGCCGCGGGCGGAGACTAACAATGAGCAGTTCTTC.

There are a few counts of this clone. The DNA for the CDR3 is TGTGCCAGCAACCAACAGGGTAACTATGGCTACACCTTC. Encoded protein: CASNQQGNYGYTF. This chain links TRBV28 with TRBJ1-2; perhaps TRBD1 as D (6 bases). The V end was cut by 7 bases, the J end by 1 base, with 10 bases between. The CDR3 runs to 13 residues. The germline V gene encodes CDR1 MDHEN and CDR2 SYDVKM.

This clone was picked up a small number of times. The rearrangement joins TRBV5-1 to TRBJ2-7, with D perhaps matching TRBD2 (5 bases). This CDR3 region has 11 residues. The germline V gene encodes CDR1 SGHRS and CDR2 YFSETQ. V was cut by 4 bases and J by 4 bases, with 6 bases left in between. The CDR3 DNA is TGCGCCAGCAGCGGGGAGTACGAGCAGTACTTC. It is translated as CASSGEYEQYF.

In this sample, this clone turned up a few times. The V gene is TRBV30, the J gene TRBJ2-5; 11 nucleotides line up with TRBD2. Germline-derived CDR1 and CDR2 are GTSNPN and SVGIG (reference sequence). V trimming: 3 bases; J trimming: 4 bases; junction bases outside the gene matches: 4. The CDR3 sequence is 14 residues long. This chain's CDR3 is CAWRVAGGLETQYF. CDR3 in DNA: TGTGCCTGGAGGGTAGCGGGGGGGTTAGAGACCCAGTACTTC.

This clone was counted a few times. V is TRBV30 and J is TRBJ1-1; D gene ambiguous. The CDR3 sequence is 13 residues long. Trimming left V 1 base short and J 5 bases short, with 11 bases between. From germline, CDR1 is GTSNPN and CDR2 SVGIG (reference sequence). The CDR3 region is CAWSGQDRTEAFF. The CDR3 DNA reads TGTGCCTGGAGTGGACAAGATCGAACTGAAGCTTTCTTT.

The chain is built from TRBV4-3 and TRBJ2-7; TRBD1 might be the D (5 bases). The CDR3 contains 14 residues. Germline values: CDR1 LGHNA, CDR2 YSLEER. Deletions cut 4 bases from V and 2 bases from J, with 12 bases between. In nucleotides, the CDR3 is TGCGCCAGCAGCCTTGGGGCAGCCACCTACGAGCAGTACTTC. This gives the protein CASSLGAATYEQYF.